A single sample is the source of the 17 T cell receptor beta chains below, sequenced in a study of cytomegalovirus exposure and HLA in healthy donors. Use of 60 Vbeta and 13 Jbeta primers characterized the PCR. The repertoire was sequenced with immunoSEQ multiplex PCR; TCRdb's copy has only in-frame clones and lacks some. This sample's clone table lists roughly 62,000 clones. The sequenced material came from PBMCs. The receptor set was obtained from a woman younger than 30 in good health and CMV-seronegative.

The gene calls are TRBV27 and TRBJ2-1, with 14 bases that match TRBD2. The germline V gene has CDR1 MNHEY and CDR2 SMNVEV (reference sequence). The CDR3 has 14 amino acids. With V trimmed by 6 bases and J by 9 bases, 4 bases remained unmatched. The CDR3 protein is CASRKGLAGVEQFF. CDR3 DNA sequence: TGTGCCAGCAGGAAGGGACTAGCGGGAGTTGAGCAGTTCTTC.

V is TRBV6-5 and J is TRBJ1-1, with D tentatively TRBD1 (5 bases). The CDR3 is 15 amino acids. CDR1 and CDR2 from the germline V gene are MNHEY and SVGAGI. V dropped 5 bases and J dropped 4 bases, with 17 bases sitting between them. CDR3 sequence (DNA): TGTGCCAGCAGTACGGGCAGGGTTATGGGCACTGAAGCTTTCTTT. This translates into CASSTGRVMGTEAFF.

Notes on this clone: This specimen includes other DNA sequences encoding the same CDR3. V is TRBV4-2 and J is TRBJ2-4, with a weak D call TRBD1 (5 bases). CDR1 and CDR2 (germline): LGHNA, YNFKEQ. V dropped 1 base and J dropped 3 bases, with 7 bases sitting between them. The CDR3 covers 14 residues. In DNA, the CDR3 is TGTGCCAGCAGCCAAGTCCAGGGCAAAAACATTCAGTACTTC. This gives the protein CASSQVQGKNIQYF.

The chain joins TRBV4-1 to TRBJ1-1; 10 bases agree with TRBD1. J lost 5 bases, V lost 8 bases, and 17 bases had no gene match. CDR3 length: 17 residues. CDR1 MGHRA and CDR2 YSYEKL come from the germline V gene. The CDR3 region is CASARQGASPRGTEAFF. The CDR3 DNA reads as TGCGCCAGCGCTCGACAGGGGGCCTCCCCTCGGGGTACTGAAGCTTTCTTT.

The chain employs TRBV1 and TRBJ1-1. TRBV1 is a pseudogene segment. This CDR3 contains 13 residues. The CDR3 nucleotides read TGCACCAGCAGCCGGGAGGGGGACACTGAAGCTTTCTTT. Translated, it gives CTSSREGDTEAFF.

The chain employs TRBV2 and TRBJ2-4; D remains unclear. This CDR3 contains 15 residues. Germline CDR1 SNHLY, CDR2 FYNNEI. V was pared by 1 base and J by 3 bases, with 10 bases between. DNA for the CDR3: TGTGCCAGCAGTGAAGGATCTACGTACAAAAACATTCAGTACTTC. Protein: CASSEGSTYKNIQYF.

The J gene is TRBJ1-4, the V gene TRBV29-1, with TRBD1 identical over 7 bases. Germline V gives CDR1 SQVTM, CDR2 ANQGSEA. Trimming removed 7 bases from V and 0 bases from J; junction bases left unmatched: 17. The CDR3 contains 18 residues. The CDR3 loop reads CSARLGGLGRTTNEKLFF. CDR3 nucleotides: TGCAGCGCGCGATTAGGGGGCTTGGGAAGGACAACTAATGAAAAACTGTTTTTT.

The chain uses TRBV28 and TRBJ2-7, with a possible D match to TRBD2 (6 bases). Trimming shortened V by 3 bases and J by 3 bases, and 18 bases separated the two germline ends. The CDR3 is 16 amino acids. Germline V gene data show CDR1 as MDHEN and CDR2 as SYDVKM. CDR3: CASSFGGRLGGYEQYF. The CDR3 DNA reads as TGTGCCAGCAGTTTTGGGGGGAGGCTAGGCGGCTACGAGCAGTACTTC.

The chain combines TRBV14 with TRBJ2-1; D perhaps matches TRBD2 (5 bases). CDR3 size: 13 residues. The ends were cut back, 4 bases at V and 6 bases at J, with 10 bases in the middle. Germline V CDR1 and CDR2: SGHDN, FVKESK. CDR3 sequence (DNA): TGTGCCAGCAGCCCCGGAGGAGTCAATGAGCAGTTCTTC. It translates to CASSPGGVNEQFF.

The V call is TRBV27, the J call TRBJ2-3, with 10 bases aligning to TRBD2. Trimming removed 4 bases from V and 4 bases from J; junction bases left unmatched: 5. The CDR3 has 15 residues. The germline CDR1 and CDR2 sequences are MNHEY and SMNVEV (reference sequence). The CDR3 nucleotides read TGTGCCAGCAGTTCTAGCGGGAGTGCCCCAGATACGCAGTATTTT. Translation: CASSSSGSAPDTQYF.

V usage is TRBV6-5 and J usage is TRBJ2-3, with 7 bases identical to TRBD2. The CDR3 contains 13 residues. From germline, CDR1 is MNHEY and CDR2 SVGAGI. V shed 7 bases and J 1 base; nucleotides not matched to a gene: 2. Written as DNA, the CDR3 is TGTGCCAGCACCCGGGGGGGCACAGATACGCAGTATTTT. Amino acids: CASTRGGTDTQYF.

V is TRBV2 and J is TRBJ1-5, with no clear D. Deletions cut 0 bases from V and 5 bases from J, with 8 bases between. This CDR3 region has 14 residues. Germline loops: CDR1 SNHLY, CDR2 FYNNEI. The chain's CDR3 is CASSEAVRDQPQHF. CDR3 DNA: TGTGCCAGCAGTGAAGCGGTTCGGGATCAGCCCCAGCATTTT.

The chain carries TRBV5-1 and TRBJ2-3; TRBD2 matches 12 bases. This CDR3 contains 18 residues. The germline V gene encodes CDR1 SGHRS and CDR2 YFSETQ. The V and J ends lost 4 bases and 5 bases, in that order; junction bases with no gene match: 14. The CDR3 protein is CASSPAPSGRAIRDTQYF. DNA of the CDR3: TGCGCCAGCAGCCCTGCACCTAGCGGGAGGGCCATCAGAGATACGCAGTATTTT.

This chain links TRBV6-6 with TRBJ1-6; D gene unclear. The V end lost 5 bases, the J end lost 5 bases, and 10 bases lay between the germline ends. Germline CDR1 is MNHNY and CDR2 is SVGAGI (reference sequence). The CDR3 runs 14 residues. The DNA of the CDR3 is TGTGCCAGCAGTCAAGAGGGCAATAATTCACCCCTCCACTTT. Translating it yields CASSQEGNNSPLHF.

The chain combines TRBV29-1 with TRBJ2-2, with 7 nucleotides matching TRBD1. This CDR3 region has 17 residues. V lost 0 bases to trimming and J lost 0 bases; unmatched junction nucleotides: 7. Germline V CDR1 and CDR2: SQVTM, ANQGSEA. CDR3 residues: CSVEDPFQGANTGELFF. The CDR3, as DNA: TGCAGCGTTGAAGACCCCTTCCAGGGGGCGAACACCGGGGAGCTGTTTTTT.

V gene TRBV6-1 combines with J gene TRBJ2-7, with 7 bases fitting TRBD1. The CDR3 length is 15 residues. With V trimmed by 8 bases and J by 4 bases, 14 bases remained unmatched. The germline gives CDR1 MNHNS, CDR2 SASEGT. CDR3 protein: CASRSRQGRVYEQYF. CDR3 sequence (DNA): TGTGCCAGCCGTTCTAGACAGGGACGGGTTTACGAGCAGTACTTC.

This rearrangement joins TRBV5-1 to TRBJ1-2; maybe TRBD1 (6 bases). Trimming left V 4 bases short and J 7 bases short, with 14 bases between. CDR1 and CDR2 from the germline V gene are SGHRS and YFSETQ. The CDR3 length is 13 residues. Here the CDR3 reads CASSLGGGSGYTF. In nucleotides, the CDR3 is TGCGCCAGCAGCCTTGGGGGGGGCAGTGGCTACACCTTC.